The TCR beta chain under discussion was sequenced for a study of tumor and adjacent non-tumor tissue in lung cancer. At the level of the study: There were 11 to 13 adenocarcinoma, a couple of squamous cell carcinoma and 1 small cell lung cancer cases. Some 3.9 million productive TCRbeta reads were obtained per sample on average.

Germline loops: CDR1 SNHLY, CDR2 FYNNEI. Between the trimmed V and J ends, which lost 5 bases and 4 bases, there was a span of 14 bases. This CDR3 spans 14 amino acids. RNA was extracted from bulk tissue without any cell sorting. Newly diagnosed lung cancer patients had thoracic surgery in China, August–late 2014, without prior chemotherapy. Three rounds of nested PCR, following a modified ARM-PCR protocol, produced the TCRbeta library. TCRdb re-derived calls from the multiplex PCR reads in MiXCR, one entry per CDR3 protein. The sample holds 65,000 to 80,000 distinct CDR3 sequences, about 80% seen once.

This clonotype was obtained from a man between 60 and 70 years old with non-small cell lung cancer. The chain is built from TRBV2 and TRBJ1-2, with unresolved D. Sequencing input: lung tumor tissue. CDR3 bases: TGTGCCAGCAGTAGCACATGGAAGGGCTATGGCTACACCTTC. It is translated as CASSSTWKGYGYTF. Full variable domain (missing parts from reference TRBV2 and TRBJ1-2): EPEVTQTPSHQVTQMGQEVILRCVPISNHLYFYWYRQILGQKVEFLVSFYNNEISEKSEIFDDQFSVERPDGSNFTLKIRSTKLEDSAMYFCASSSTWKGYGYTFGSGTRLTVV.